The clone carrying this T cell receptor (beta chain) came up many times. Its cognate antigen is unknown. The sample belongs to a study of molecular identifiers for immune sequencing clone quantification. Findings and limits, study-wide: Under 1% of molecules in naive cells, but over 98% of effector molecules, belonged to clones above 20 RNA copies. For highly expanded clones, sizes could be underestimated when identical TCR molecules share a barcode.

This CDR3 comprises 16 residues. CDR1 and CDR2 from the germline V gene are SQVTM and ANQGSEA. J lost 4 bases, V lost 2 bases, and 13 bases had no gene match. It was with previously described methods and listed TCR primers that bulk TCR libraries were made. In TCRdb, the PCR reads were re-called with MiXCR into one record per CDR3 protein. The repertoire holds some 65,000 distinct CDR3 sequences, less than 20% seen once, with under 2% in the top ten. A CD8+CD4-CCR7+CD45RA+ phenotype served as the sorting definition for naive CD8 T cells. Sequencing used naive CD8+ T cells from blood, with Jurkat cell RNA spiked in. As for subset: FACS-sorted CD8+CD4-CCR7+CD45RA+ naive T cells. The receptor's source is a human donor in good health. Some libraries in this study had Jurkat cell RNA spiked in. The chain links TRBV29-1 to TRBJ2-7; 8 bases are shared with TRBD2. The CDR3 sequence: CSVELFVSGSEYEQYF. The DNA for the CDR3 is TGCAGCGTTGAATTGTTCGTAAGCGGGAGTGAGTACGAGCAGTACTTC.